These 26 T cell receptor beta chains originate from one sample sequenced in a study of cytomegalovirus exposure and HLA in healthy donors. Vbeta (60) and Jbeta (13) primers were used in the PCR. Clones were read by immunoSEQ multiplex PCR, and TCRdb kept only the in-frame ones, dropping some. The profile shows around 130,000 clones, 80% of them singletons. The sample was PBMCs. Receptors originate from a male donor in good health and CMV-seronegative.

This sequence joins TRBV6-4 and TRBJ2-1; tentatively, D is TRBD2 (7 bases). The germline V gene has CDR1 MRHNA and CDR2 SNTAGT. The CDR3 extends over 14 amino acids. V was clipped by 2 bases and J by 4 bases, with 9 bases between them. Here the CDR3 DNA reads TGTGCCAGCAGTGACGGGAGGGGGTACAATGAGCAGTTCTTC. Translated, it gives CASSDGRGYNEQFF.

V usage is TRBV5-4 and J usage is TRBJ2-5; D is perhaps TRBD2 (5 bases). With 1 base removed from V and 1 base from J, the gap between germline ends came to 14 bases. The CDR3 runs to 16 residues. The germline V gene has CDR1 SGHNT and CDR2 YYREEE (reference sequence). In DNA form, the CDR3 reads TGTGCCAGCAGCTTGAAGAGGGAGCTCCTCCAAGAGACCCAGTACTTC. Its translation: CASSLKRELLQETQYF. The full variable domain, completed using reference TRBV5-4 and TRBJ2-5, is ETGVTQSPTHLIKTRGQQVTLRCSSQSGHNTVSWYQQALGQGPQFIFQYYREEENGRGNFPPRFSGLQFPNYSSELNVNALELDDSALYLCASSLKRELLQETQYFGPGTRLLVL.

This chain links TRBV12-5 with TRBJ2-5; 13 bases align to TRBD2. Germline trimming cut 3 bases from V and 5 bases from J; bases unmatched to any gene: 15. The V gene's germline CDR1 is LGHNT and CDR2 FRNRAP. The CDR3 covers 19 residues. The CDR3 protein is CASGLPRTSGSRGRETQYF. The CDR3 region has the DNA TGTGCTAGTGGTTTACCCCGGACTAGCGGGAGCCGTGGTAGGGAGACCCAGTACTTC.

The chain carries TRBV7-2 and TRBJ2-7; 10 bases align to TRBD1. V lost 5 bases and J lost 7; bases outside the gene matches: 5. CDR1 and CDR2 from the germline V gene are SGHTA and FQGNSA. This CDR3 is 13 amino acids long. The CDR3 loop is CASSLDRGYEQYF. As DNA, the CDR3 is TGTGCCAGCAGCCTGGACAGGGGGTATGAGCAGTACTTC.

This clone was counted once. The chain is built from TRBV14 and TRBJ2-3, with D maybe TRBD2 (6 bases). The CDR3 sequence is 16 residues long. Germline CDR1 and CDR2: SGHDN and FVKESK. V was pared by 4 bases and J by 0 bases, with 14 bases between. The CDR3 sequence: CASSPWLAKSTDTQYF. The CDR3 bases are TGTGCCAGCAGCCCTTGGCTAGCGAAAAGCACAGATACGCAGTATTTT.

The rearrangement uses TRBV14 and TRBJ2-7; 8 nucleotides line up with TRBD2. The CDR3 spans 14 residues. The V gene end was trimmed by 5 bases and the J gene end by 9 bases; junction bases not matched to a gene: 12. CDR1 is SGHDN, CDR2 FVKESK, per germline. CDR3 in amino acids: CASSYQPTGGRQYF. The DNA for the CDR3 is TGTGCCAGCAGCTACCAGCCCACGGGGGGGAGGCAGTACTTC.

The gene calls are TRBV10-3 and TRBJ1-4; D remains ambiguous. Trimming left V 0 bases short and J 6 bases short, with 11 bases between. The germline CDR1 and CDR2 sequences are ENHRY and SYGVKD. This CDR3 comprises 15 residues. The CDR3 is CAISESRIKDEKLFF. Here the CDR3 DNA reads TGTGCCATCAGTGAGTCGAGGATAAAAGATGAAAAACTGTTTTTT.

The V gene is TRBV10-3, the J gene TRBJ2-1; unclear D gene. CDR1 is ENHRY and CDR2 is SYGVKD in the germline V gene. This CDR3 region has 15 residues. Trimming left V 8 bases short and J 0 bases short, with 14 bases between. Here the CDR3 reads CAIAVYRSSYNEQFF. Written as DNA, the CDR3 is TGTGCCATCGCAGTGTATCGAAGCTCCTACAATGAGCAGTTCTTC.

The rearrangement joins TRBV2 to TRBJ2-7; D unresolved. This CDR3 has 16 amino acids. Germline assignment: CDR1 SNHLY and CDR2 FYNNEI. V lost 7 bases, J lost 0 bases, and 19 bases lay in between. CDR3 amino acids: CASIDIADRSSYEQYF. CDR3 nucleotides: TGTGCCAGCATTGACATTGCGGATAGGAGCTCCTACGAGCAGTACTTC.

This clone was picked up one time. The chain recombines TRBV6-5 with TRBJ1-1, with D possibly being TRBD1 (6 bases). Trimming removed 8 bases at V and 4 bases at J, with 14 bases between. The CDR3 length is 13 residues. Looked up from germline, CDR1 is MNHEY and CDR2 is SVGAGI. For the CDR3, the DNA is TGTGCCAGCCGGTTGGGGGGGGCCACTGAAGCTTTCTTT. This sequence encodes CASRLGGATEAFF.

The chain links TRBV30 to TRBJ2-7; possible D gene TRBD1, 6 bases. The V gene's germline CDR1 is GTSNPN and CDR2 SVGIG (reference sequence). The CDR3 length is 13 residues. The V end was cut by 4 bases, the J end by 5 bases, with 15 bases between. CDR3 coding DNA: TGTGCCTGGAAGGTCCAGGGGCCCCACGAGCAGTACTTC. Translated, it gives CAWKVQGPHEQYF.

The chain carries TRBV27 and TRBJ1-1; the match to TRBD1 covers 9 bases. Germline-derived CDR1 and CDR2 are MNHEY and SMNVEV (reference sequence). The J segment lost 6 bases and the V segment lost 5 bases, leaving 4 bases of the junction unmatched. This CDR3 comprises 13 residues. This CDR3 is CASSADRGAEAFF. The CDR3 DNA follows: TGTGCCAGCAGTGCGGACAGGGGTGCTGAAGCTTTCTTT.

The CDR3 protein is CASSLGAGNYGYTF. The CDR3, as DNA: TGTGCCAGCAGCTTAGGTGCAGGGAACTATGGCTACACCTTC. The chain has TRBV7-9 and TRBJ1-2, with a possible D match to TRBD1 (5 bases). V lost 1 base and J lost 2, with 8 bases in between. The CDR3 consists of 14 residues. Germline loops: CDR1 SEHNR, CDR2 FQNEAQ (reference sequence). The variable domain in full, completed from reference TRBV7-9 and TRBJ1-2, reads DTGVSQNPRHKITKRGQNVTFRCDPISEHNRLYWYRQTLGQGPEFLTYFQNEAQLEKSRLLSDRFSAERPKGSFSTLEIQRTEQGDSAMYLCASSLGAGNYGYTFGSGTRLTVV.

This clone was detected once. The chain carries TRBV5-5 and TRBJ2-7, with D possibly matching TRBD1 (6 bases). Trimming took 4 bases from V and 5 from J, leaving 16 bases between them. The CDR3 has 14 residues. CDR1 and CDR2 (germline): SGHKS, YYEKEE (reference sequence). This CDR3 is CASSPLGQSNEQYF. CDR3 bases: TGTGCCAGCAGCCCTCTAGGACAGTCAAACGAGCAGTACTTC.

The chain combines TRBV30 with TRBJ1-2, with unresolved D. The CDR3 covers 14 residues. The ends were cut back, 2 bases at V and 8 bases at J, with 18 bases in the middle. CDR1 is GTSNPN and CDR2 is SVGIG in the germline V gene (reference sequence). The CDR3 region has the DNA TGTGCCTGGAGTAGACACCCCACCAGCTGGGGCTACACCTTC. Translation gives CAWSRHPTSWGYTF.

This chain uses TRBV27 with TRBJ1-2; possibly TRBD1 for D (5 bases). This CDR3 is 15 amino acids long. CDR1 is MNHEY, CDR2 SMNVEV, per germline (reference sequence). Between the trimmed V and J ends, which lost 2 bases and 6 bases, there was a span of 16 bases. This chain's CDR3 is CASSLVRQKYDGYTF. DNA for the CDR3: TGTGCCAGCAGTTTAGTACGACAGAAGTACGATGGCTACACCTTC.

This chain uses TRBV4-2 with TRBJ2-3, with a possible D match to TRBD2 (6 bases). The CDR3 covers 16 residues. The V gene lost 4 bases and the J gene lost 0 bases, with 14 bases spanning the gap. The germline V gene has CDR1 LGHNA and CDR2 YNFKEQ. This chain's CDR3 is CASSPFRGGSTDTQYF. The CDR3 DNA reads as TGTGCCAGCAGCCCTTTTAGGGGAGGTAGCACAGATACGCAGTATTTT.

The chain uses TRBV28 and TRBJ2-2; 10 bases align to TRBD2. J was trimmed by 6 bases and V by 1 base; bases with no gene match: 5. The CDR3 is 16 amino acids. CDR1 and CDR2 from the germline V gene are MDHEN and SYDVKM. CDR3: CASSLSPSGGPGELFF. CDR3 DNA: TGTGCCAGCAGTTTATCCCCTAGCGGGGGCCCCGGGGAGCTGTTTTTT.

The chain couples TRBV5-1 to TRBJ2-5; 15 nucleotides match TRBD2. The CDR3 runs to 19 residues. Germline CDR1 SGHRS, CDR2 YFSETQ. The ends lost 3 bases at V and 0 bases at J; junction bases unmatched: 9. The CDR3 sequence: CASSSGLAGGFGYQETQYF. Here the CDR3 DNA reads TGCGCCAGCAGCTCCGGACTAGCGGGGGGGTTTGGGTACCAAGAGACCCAGTACTTC.

CDR3 sequence: CASRTISHSGPWADTQYF. The DNA of the CDR3 is TGTGCCAGCAGAACTATCTCCCATAGCGGGCCTTGGGCAGATACGCAGTATTTT. The V call is TRBV28, the J call TRBJ2-3; the match to TRBD2 covers 7 bases. This CDR3 comprises 18 residues. Per germline, CDR1 MDHEN and CDR2 SYDVKM. V dropped 6 bases and J dropped 4; count of bases not matched to a gene: 19. Combining the CDR3 with reference TRBV28 and TRBJ2-3 gives the whole variable domain DVKVTQSSRYLVKRTGEKVFLECVQDMDHENMFWYRQDPGLGLRLIYFSYDVKMKEKGDIPEGYSVSREKKERFSLILESASTNQTSMYLCASRTISHSGPWADTQYFGPGTRLTVL.

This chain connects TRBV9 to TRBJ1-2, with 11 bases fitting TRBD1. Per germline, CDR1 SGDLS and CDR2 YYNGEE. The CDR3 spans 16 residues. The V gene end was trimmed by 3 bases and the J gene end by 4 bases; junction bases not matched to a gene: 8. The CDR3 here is CASSAGGQGGIYGYTF. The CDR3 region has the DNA TGTGCCAGCAGCGCGGGGGGACAGGGGGGCATCTATGGCTACACCTTC.

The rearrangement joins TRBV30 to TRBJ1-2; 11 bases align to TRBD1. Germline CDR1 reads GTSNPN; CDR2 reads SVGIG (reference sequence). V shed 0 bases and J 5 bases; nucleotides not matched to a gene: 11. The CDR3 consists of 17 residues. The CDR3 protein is CAWSVRTGGFGSYGYTF. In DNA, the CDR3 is TGTGCCTGGAGTGTCAGGACAGGGGGCTTCGGGTCGTATGGCTACACCTTC.

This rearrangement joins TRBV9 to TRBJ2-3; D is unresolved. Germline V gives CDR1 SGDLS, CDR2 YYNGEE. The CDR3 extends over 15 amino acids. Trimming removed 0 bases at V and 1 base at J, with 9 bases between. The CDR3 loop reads CASSVESRGTDTQYF. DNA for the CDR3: TGTGCCAGCAGCGTAGAGAGTAGAGGCACAGATACGCAGTATTTT.

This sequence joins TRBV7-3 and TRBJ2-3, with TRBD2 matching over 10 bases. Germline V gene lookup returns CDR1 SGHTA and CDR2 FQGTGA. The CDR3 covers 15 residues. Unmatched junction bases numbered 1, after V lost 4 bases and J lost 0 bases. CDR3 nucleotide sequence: TGTGCCAGCAGCTCAGCGGGGGGGAGCACAGATACGCAGTATTTT. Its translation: CASSSAGGSTDTQYF.

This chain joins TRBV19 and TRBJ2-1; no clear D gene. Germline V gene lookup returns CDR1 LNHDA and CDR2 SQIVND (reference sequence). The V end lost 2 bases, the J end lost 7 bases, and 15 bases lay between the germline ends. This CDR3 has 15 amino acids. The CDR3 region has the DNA TGTGCCAGTAGTATAAGTCAGCGCCAAACTAATGAGCAGTTCTTC. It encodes CASSISQRQTNEQFF.

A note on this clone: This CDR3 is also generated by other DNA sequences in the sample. Here the CDR3 DNA reads TGTGCCAGCAGCTTCCGCCAGGGGGCTCGGGAGACCCAGTACTTC. This translates into CASSFRQGARETQYF. The V call is TRBV7-9, the J call TRBJ2-5, with TRBD1 matching 8 bases. The CDR3 runs 15 residues. V shed 3 bases and J 5 bases; nucleotides not matched to a gene: 8. In germline, CDR1 is SEHNR, CDR2 FQNEAQ (reference sequence). Drawing the rest from reference TRBV7-9 and TRBJ2-5, the complete variable domain is DTGVSQNPRHKITKRGQNVTFRCDPISEHNRLYWYRQTLGQGPEFLTYFQNEAQLEKSRLLSDRFSAERPKGSFSTLEIQRTEQGDSAMYLCASSFRQGARETQYFGPGTRLLVL.